These T cell receptor beta chains were read from a single sample in a study of blood T cell repertoires in COVID-19. Only in-frame clones appear in the TCRdb table, and some are missing; sequencing was by immunoSEQ multiplex PCR. Of around 260,000 clones detected, around 88% appear once; the ten largest clones hold more than 0.75%. Sequencing was carried out using peripheral blood. The receptors come from a man aged 25 to 45 with acute or convalescent COVID-19. The CDR3 runs from the conserved cysteine through the conserved F or W. Each record gives: CDR3 DNA, CDR3 protein, clone size, D gene, V gene, CDR3 length, J gene. D genes are given only for firm matches. Size is omitted from some rows. Given values are once, few, many or a class for expanded clones.

CDR3nt: TGCGCCAGCAGCTTGTCGGCGGGATTGGTAACGAATGAGCAGTTCTTC
CDR3aa: CASSLSAGLVTNEQFF
abundance: .
d_gene: .
v_gene: TRBV5-1
len: 16
j_gene: TRBJ2-1

CDR3nt: TGTGCCAGCAGTTTTACAGGGAACACTGAAGCTTTCTTT
CDR3aa: CASSFTGNTEAFF
abundance: .
d_gene: .
v_gene: TRBV27
len: 13
j_gene: TRBJ1-1

CDR3nt: TGTGCCAGCAGTTTTGGGGGTGGGGGCGAAAAACTGTTTTTT
CDR3aa: CASSFGGGGEKLFF
abundance: .
d_gene: .
v_gene: TRBV28
len: 14
j_gene: TRBJ1-4

CDR3nt: TGTGCCAGCAGTTTAGTTCAGGGGGCGAGTGGGGAGACCCAGTACTTC
CDR3aa: CASSLVQGASGETQYF
abundance: .
d_gene: TRBD1
v_gene: TRBV28
len: 16
j_gene: TRBJ2-5

CDR3nt: TGTGCCAGCAGCAATTGGGACAGGAAGGATTTTGAAGCTTTCTTT
CDR3aa: CASSNWDRKDFEAFF
abundance: .
d_gene: .
v_gene: TRBV21-1
len: 15
j_gene: TRBJ1-1

CDR3nt: TGCAGCGTAGGGACAGCTAGCACAGATACGCAGTATTTT
CDR3aa: CSVGTASTDTQYF
abundance: .
d_gene: TRBD1
v_gene: TRBV29-1
len: 13
j_gene: TRBJ2-3

CDR3nt: TGTGCCAGCAGGGGTCGTGTAGGGAGGTTCACTGAAGCTTTCTTT
CDR3aa: CASRGRVGRFTEAFF
abundance: .
d_gene: .
v_gene: TRBV28
len: 15
j_gene: TRBJ1-1

CDR3nt: TGTGCCAGCAGCCGGGACTTCCAAGAGACCCAGTACTTC
CDR3aa: CASSRDFQETQYF
abundance: .
d_gene: .
v_gene: TRBV3-1/TRBV3-2
len: 13
j_gene: TRBJ2-5

CDR3nt: TGTGCCAGCAGCCAAGAGGGGGCCGGGGATAATCAGCCCCAGCATTTT
CDR3aa: CASSQEGAGDNQPQHF
abundance: .
d_gene: .
v_gene: TRBV4-2
len: 16
j_gene: TRBJ1-5

CDR3nt: TGTGCCAGCAGCCATCCGTCGGCAGGATTATTGCGAGAAAAACTGTTTTTT
CDR3aa: CASSHPSAGLLREKLFF
abundance: .
d_gene: .
v_gene: TRBV7-9
len: 17
j_gene: TRBJ1-4

CDR3nt: TGTGCCAGCAGTAGGGACAGGTTTAATTCACCCCTCCACTTT
CDR3aa: CASSRDRFNSPLHF
abundance: .
d_gene: TRBD1
v_gene: TRBV28
len: 14
j_gene: TRBJ1-6

CDR3nt: TGTGCCAGCAGCCAAATGCTGACAGGGAGAAATTCACCCCTCCACTTT
CDR3aa: CASSQMLTGRNSPLHF
abundance: .
d_gene: TRBD1
v_gene: TRBV28
len: 16
j_gene: TRBJ1-6

CDR3nt: TGTGCCTGGAGCGGTACACGGGGGATGTGGGAGACCCAGTACTTC
CDR3aa: CAWSGTRGMWETQYF
abundance: .
d_gene: .
v_gene: TRBV30
len: 15
j_gene: TRBJ2-5

CDR3nt: TGTGCCAGCTCACTTGGGACAGACAATCAGCCCCAGCATTTT
CDR3aa: CASSLGTDNQPQHF
abundance: .
d_gene: TRBD1
v_gene: TRBV18
len: 14
j_gene: TRBJ1-5

CDR3nt: TGTGCCAGCAGTATTAGATCGGATACGCAGTATTTT
CDR3aa: CASSIRSDTQYF
abundance: .
d_gene: .
v_gene: TRBV28
len: 12
j_gene: TRBJ2-3

CDR3nt: TGTGCCAGCAGCCCCGGCGGCAGCTCCTATAATTCACCCCTCCACTTT
CDR3aa: CASSPGGSSYNSPLHF
abundance: .
d_gene: .
v_gene: TRBV9
len: 16
j_gene: TRBJ1-6

CDR3nt: TGTGCCAGCAGCGGCTTGGGCGAAACACCCTACGAGCAGTACTTC
CDR3aa: CASSGLGETPYEQYF
abundance: .
d_gene: .
v_gene: TRBV2
len: 15
j_gene: TRBJ2-7

CDR3nt: TGTGCCTGGATGCGACGGGGAGACAACACCATATATTTT
CDR3aa: CAWMRRGDNTIYF
abundance: .
d_gene: .
v_gene: TRBV30
len: 13
j_gene: TRBJ1-3

CDR3nt: TGTGCCAGTAGTATGGCCCCTTGGACAGGGGAGGTGGATGGCTACACCTTC
CDR3aa: CASSMAPWTGEVDGYTF
abundance: .
d_gene: TRBD1
v_gene: TRBV19
len: 17
j_gene: TRBJ1-2

CDR3nt: TGTGCCAGCATCCCAGTAGATACGCAGTATTTT
CDR3aa: CASIPVDTQYF
abundance: .
d_gene: .
v_gene: TRBV2
len: 11
j_gene: TRBJ2-3

CDR3nt: TGTGCCTGGAGTTCCTCTCATGAACGGACTGAAGCTTTCTTT
CDR3aa: CAWSSSHERTEAFF
abundance: .
d_gene: .
v_gene: TRBV30
len: 14
j_gene: TRBJ1-1

CDR3nt: TGTGCCAGCAGTTCTACGTTGACAGGGGGCTCTGAAAAACTGTTTTTT
CDR3aa: CASSSTLTGGSEKLFF
abundance: .
d_gene: TRBD1
v_gene: TRBV27
len: 16
j_gene: TRBJ1-4

CDR3nt: TGTGCCAGCAGCTCAGACGACAATAGGAACACTGAAGCTTTCTTT
CDR3aa: CASSSDDNRNTEAFF
abundance: .
d_gene: .
v_gene: TRBV7-2
len: 15
j_gene: TRBJ1-1

CDR3nt: TGTGCCAGCAGTTACTCGAGAGGGGGCCGCTATGGCTACACCTTC
CDR3aa: CASSYSRGGRYGYTF
abundance: .
d_gene: TRBD1
v_gene: TRBV6-5
len: 15
j_gene: TRBJ1-2

CDR3nt: TGCGCCAGCAGCTCATTTAGCGGGGAGACCCAGTACTTC
CDR3aa: CASSSFSGETQYF
abundance: .
d_gene: TRBD2
v_gene: TRBV5-1
len: 13
j_gene: TRBJ2-5

CDR3nt: TGTGCCAGCAGTCCTCAGACAGGGGGATCGGGCTACACCTTC
CDR3aa: CASSPQTGGSGYTF
abundance: few
d_gene: TRBD1
v_gene: TRBV28
len: 14
j_gene: TRBJ1-2

CDR3nt: TGCAGCGTTGAATCGGACAGCTCCTACGAGCAGTACTTC
CDR3aa: CSVESDSSYEQYF
abundance: .
d_gene: .
v_gene: TRBV29-1
len: 13
j_gene: TRBJ2-7